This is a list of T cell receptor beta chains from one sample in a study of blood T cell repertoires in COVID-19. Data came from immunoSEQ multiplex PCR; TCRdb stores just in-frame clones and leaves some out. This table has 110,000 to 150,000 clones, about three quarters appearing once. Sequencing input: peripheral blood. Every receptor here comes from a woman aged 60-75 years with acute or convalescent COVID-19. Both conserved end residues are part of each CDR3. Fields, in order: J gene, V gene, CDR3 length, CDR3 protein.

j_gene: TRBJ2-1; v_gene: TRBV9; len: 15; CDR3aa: CASSGQRGESNEQFF
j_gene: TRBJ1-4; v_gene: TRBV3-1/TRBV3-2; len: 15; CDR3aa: CASSRRTGVEEKLFF
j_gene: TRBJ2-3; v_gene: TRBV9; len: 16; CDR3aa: CASSPRDRGSTDTQYF
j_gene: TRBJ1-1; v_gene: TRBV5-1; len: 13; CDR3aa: CASKNSQNTEAFF
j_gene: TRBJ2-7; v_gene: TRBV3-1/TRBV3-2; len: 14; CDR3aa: CASSPRISGNEQYF
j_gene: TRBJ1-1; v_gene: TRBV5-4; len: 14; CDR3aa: CASSTDRGDRKAFF
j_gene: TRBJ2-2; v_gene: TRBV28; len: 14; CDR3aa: CASSFGLVTGELFF
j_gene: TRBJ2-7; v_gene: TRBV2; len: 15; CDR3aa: CASRRGTGRIYEQYF
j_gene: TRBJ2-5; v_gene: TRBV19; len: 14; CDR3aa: CASSRLAGGETQYF
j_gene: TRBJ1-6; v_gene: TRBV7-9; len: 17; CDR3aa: CASSLISSVTYNSPLHF
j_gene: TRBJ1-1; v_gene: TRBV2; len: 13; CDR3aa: CANLGQGDTEAFF
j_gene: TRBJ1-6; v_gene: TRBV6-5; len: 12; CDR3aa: CASRGDNSPLHF
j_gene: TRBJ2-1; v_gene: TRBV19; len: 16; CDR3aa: CASSIFRGGPSNEQFF
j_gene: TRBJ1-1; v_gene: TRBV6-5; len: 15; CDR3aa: CASRDRGLVNTEAFF
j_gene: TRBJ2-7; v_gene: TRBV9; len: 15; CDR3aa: CASSVGSGITYEQYF
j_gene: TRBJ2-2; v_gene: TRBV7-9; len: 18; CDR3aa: CASSLSGPQGFGTGELFF
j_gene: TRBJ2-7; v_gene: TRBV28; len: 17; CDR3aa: CASRGPGTGGKAYEQYF
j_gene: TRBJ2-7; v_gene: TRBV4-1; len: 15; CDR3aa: CASSQAPRGIYEQYF
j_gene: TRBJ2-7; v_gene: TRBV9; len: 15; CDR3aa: CASSVGLAETYEQYF
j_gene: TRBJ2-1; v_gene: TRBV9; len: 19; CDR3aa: CASSPRGRAGVRFYNEQFF
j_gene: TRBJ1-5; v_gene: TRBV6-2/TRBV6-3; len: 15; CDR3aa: CASSYLRLLNQPQHF
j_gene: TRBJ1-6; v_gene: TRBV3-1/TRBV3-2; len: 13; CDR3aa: CASSQVESSPLHF
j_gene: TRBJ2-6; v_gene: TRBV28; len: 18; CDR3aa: CASSLYGQGRSGANVLTF